This paragraph reports one TCR beta chain. The CDR3 totals 14 residues. Germline loops: CDR1 LNHDA, CDR2 SQIVND (reference sequence). V shed 5 bases, J shed 3 bases, and the junction held 4 bases outside the gene matches. This specimen comes from a study of blood T cell repertoires in COVID-19. Profiled with immunoSEQ multiplex PCR; TCRdb holds only in-frame clones, not every one. The repertoire holds approximately 200,000 clones, with around 75% as singletons. The sequenced material came from peripheral blood. V usage is TRBV19 and J usage is TRBJ2-1; TRBD2 matches 7 bases. The TCR sequence derives from a human donor in a cohort sampled during active COVID-19. The chain's CDR3 is CASSLLAGYNEQFF. The CDR3 DNA follows: TGTGCCAGTAGTCTCTTAGCGGGCTACAATGAGCAGTTCTTC. The variable domain in full, completed from reference TRBV19 and TRBJ2-1, reads DGGITQSPKYLFRKEGQNVTLSCEQNLNHDAMYWYRQDPGQGLRLIYYSQIVNDFQKGDIAEGYSVSREKKESFPLTVTSAQKNPTAFYLCASSLLAGYNEQFFGPGTRLTVL.